Below are 13 T cell receptor beta chains sequenced from a single sample in a study of T cell changes during pregnancy in multiple sclerosis. Using immunoSEQ multiplex PCR, the repertoire was profiled, and TCRdb retains in-frame clones only, with some absent. The sample lists 80,000 to 100,000 clones, around 92% occurring once. Sequenced here: peripheral blood, sampled in the first trimester of pregnancy. These TCRs come from a female donor with multiple sclerosis, enrolled in a pregnancy study.

V gene TRBV5-1 combines with J gene TRBJ2-2, with a weak D call TRBD2 (5 bases). The CDR3 is made up of 16 amino acids. The V and J ends lost 2 bases and 5 bases respectively, with 16 bases between them. CDR1 and CDR2 (germline): SGHRS, YFSETQ. CDR3 loop: CASSLRPGDETGELFF. In nucleotides, the CDR3 is TGCGCCAGCAGCTTAAGGCCCGGGGATGAAACCGGGGAGCTGTTTTTT.

The V and J genes are TRBV19 and TRBJ2-3; a possible D gene is TRBD1 (5 bases). This CDR3 is built from 13 residues. V gave up 1 base and J gave up 11 bases, with 13 bases separating them. Germline CDR1 is LNHDA and CDR2 is SQIVND (reference sequence). The CDR3 reads CASSIVAETEQYF. CDR3 coding DNA: TGTGCCAGTAGTATAGTTGCGGAGACAGAGCAGTATTTT.

On this clone itself: One end of the junction fails to match germline, which may point to a read error. This chain connects TRBV4-1 to TRBJ1-5, with unresolved D. There are 17 residues in the CDR3. Per the germline V gene, CDR1 is MGHRA and CDR2 is YSYEKL. The CDR3: CASSQGSSQLSHQPQHF. The DNA of the CDR3 is TGCGCCAGCAGCCAAGGTAGCTCGCAACTTAGCCATCAGCCCCAGCATTTT.

This sequence joins TRBV21-1 and TRBJ1-4. TRBV21-1 corresponds to a pseudogene. This CDR3 comprises 17 residues. The DNA for the CDR3 is TGTGCCAGCAGCGGCCACCCTAAGGAGGGTTGGGTTGAAAAACTGTTTTTT. The encoded protein is CASSGHPKEGWVEKLFF.

J is TRBJ2-7 and V is TRBV7-9, with D tentatively TRBD1 (6 bases). The CDR3 has 13 amino acids. V was shortened by 6 bases and J by 0 bases, with 9 bases between the two germline ends. From germline, CDR1 is SEHNR and CDR2 FQNEAQ (reference sequence). CDR3 residues: CASSSDSSYEQYF. The DNA for the CDR3 is TGTGCCAGCAGTTCGGACAGCTCCTACGAGCAGTACTTC.

The chain carries TRBV5-1 and TRBJ2-1, with 12 bases matching TRBD2. The CDR3 is 18 amino acids. Trimming at V came to 3 bases and at J to 6 bases, leaving 13 bases not matched to a gene. The germline CDR1 and CDR2 sequences are SGHRS and YFSETQ. CDR3 bases: TGCGCCAGCAGCTCGGCGGGGGGAAGGACTAGCGGGACCAATGAGCAGTTCTTC. It encodes CASSSAGGRTSGTNEQFF.

The rearrangement links TRBV5-4 to TRBJ1-4, with 9 positions matching TRBD1. Germline loops: CDR1 SGHNT, CDR2 YYREEE (reference sequence). V lost 0 bases to trimming and J lost 6 bases; unmatched junction nucleotides: 0. This CDR3 has 14 residues. CDR3: CASSLGTGDEKLFF. In DNA form, the CDR3 reads TGTGCCAGCAGCTTGGGGACAGGGGATGAAAAACTGTTTTTT.

J is TRBJ1-4 and V is TRBV9, with 7 bases lining up with TRBD1. Germline loops: CDR1 SGDLS, CDR2 YYNGEE. The CDR3 totals 15 residues. J was trimmed by 2 bases and V by 4 bases; bases with no gene match: 5. The CDR3 protein is CASSLRTGTNEKLFF. The CDR3 nucleotides read TGTGCCAGCAGCCTGAGGACAGGCACTAATGAAAAACTGTTTTTT.

The chain carries TRBV4-3 and TRBJ2-7; TRBD1 matches 10 bases. Germline CDR1 reads LGHNA; CDR2 reads YSLEER. Trimming took 2 bases from V and 5 from J; bases not matched to a gene: 6. The CDR3 length is 15 residues. CDR3 sequence: CASSQRTGGSDEQYF. The CDR3 coding sequence is TGCGCCAGCAGCCAACGGACAGGGGGGAGCGACGAGCAGTACTTC.

The CDR3 region is CATSPDSYGYTF. The CDR3 DNA reads as TGTGCCACCTCCCCGGACAGCTATGGCTACACCTTC. The V call is TRBV19, the J call TRBJ1-2; the D gene is possibly TRBD1 (6 bases). From germline, CDR1 is LNHDA and CDR2 SQIVND (reference sequence). The CDR3 covers 12 residues. Trimming took 10 bases from V and 4 from J, leaving 13 bases between them.

The chain couples TRBV6-1 to TRBJ1-1; TRBD1 aligns across 9 bases. Germline V gene data show CDR1 as MNHNS and CDR2 as SASEGT. The ends lost 6 bases at V and 1 base at J; junction bases unmatched: 3. The CDR3 spans 14 residues. The CDR3 DNA reads as TGTGCCAGCAGAGAGACAGGGGGGAACACTGAAGCTTTCTTT. Its translation is CASRETGGNTEAFF.

The chain links TRBV5-1 to TRBJ1-4; a possible D gene is TRBD1 (5 bases). CDR1 is SGHRS and CDR2 is YFSETQ in the germline V gene. Between the trimmed V and J ends, which lost 3 bases and 1 base, there was a span of 13 bases. The CDR3 is 16 residues long. The CDR3 DNA reads as TGCGCCAGCAGCTCCGGGACTCCCATAACTAATGAAAAACTGTTTTTT. Its protein product is CASSSGTPITNEKLFF. The variable domain in full, with the rest retrieved from reference TRBV5-1 and TRBJ1-4, is KAGVTQTPRYLIKTRGQQVTLSCSPISGHRSVSWYQQTPGQGLQFLFEYFSETQRNKGNFPGRFSGRQFSNSRSEMNVSTLELGDSALYLCASSSGTPITNEKLFFGSGTQLSVL.

This chain uses TRBV5-5 with TRBJ1-4, with TRBD1 matching over 7 bases. Germline V lookup: CDR1 SGHKS, CDR2 YYEKEE (reference sequence). The CDR3 consists of 14 residues. The V segment lost 4 bases and the J segment 2 bases; nucleotides outside the gene matches: 2. CDR3: CASSIGGTNEKLFF. As DNA, the CDR3 is TGTGCCAGCAGCATAGGGGGCACTAATGAAAAACTGTTTTTT.